This T cell receptor (beta chain) was profiled in a study of blood T cell repertoires in COVID-19. The overall study: Acute and convalescent COVID-19 samples came from the United States, Italy and Spain.

Everyone who took part was about 18 to 90 years old, and they came from about two dozen US areas. Each participant's cohort was designated according to participant-reported clinical history. TCRdb's table, derived via immunoSEQ multiplex PCR, lists solely in-frame clones and lacks some. There are some 200,000 clones in the sample; about 83% occur only once, and about 5.3% lies in the top ten. The TCR comes from a woman between 50 and 59 years old who had been exposed to COVID-19. The specimen was PBMCs or T cells enriched from blood (not recorded which).

CDR3 DNA: TGTGCCAGTAGTCGGGGGGCCGACACCGGGGAGCTGTTTTTT. Translation gives CASSRGADTGELFF. The genes are TRBV19 and TRBJ2-2, with D possibly matching TRBD2 (7 bases). Germline V gives CDR1 LNHDA, CDR2 SQIVND (reference sequence). V was clipped by 5 bases and J by 3 bases, with 10 bases between them. CDR3 length: 14 amino acids.